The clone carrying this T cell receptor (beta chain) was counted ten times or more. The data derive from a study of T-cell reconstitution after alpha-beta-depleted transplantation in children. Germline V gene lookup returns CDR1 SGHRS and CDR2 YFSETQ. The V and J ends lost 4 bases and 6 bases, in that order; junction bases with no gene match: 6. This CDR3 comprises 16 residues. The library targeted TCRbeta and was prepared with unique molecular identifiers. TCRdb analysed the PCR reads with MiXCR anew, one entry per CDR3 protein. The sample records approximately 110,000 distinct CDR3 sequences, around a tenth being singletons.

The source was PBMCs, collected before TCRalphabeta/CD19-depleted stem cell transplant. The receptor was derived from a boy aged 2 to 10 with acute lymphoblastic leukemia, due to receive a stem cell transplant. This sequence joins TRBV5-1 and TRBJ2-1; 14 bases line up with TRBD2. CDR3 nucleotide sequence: TGCGCCAGCAGCCCAGGGACTAGCGGGAGATCCAATGAGCAGTTCTTC. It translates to CASSPGTSGRSNEQFF.